A single sample gave rise to the 14 T cell receptor beta chains below, sequenced in a study of blood T cell repertoires in COVID-19. Produced via immunoSEQ multiplex PCR; TCRdb's table is partial and in-frame only. This sample has approximately 65,000 clones; 80% to 90% occur once, and the top ten carry more than 0.95%. Sequencing was done on a sample of peripheral blood. The receptors here all came from a man in his forties or fifties with acute or convalescent COVID-19.

The count of this clone is one. The chain couples TRBV19 to TRBJ2-7; a possible D gene is TRBD2 (5 bases). The ends were cut back, 5 bases at V and 4 bases at J, with 18 bases in the middle. Germline V gene data show CDR1 as LNHDA and CDR2 as SQIVND (reference sequence). There are 15 residues in the CDR3. The CDR3 sequence is CASSAQLTGKYEQYF. DNA of the CDR3: TGTGCCAGTAGTGCCCAATTAACCGGGAAATACGAGCAGTACTTC.

In nucleotides, the CDR3 is TGTGCCAGCAGCCAAGTCCCCGGGACAAATTCACCCCTCCACTTT. It is translated as CASSQVPGTNSPLHF. The chain recombines TRBV3-1 (or the pseudogene TRBV3-2) with TRBJ1-6; maybe TRBD1 (6 bases). Trimming removed 1 base from V and 7 bases from J, with 11 bases in between. The CDR3 length is 15 residues. Germline CDR1 and CDR2: LGHDT and YNNKEL (reference sequence).

This rearrangement joins TRBV5-1 to TRBJ2-1; 9 bases agree with TRBD1. The CDR3 covers 14 residues. Trimming removed 4 bases from V and 7 bases from J; junction bases left unmatched: 6. Germline values: CDR1 SGHRS, CDR2 YFSETQ. CDR3 sequence: CASSPLGTGNEQFF. Written as DNA, the CDR3 is TGCGCCAGCAGCCCCCTCGGGACAGGGAATGAGCAGTTCTTC.

This chain's CDR3 is CAWSGQPNYGYTF. CDR3 DNA: TGTGCCTGGAGCGGACAGCCGAACTATGGCTACACCTTC. The chain employs TRBV30 and TRBJ1-2, with D possibly matching TRBD1 (6 bases). The CDR3 extends over 13 amino acids. The V gene's germline CDR1 is GTSNPN and CDR2 SVGIG (reference sequence). Deletions cut 3 bases from V and 2 bases from J, with 10 bases between.

The V gene is TRBV7-3, the J gene TRBJ1-2; 9 bases are a match to TRBD1. CDR3 length: 15 residues. The junction had 5 bases not matched to a gene; V was cut back by 5 bases and J by 1 base. Germline loops: CDR1 SGHTA, CDR2 FQGTGA. The CDR3 loop reads CASSAGQGLNYGYTF. The CDR3 nucleotides are TGTGCCAGCAGCGCGGGACAGGGACTTAACTATGGCTACACCTTC.

This chain joins TRBV28 and TRBJ1-2; D might be TRBD1 (6 bases). Trimming took off 5 bases at V and 5 bases at J, with 15 bases between the two ends. Per the germline V gene, CDR1 is MDHEN and CDR2 is SYDVKM. This CDR3 has 14 amino acids. The CDR3: CASSLTGPLYGYTF. The DNA of the CDR3 is TGTGCCAGCAGTCTTACAGGGCCCCTGTATGGCTACACCTTC.

J is TRBJ2-7 and V is TRBV6-5; 10 bases align to TRBD1. J lost 1 base, V lost 8 bases, and 5 bases had no gene match. The V gene's germline CDR1 is MNHEY and CDR2 SVGAGI. CDR3 size: 14 residues. The CDR3 bases are TGTGCCAGCCGCCGGGGACAGGGGTCCTACGAGCAGTACTTC. It yields the protein CASRRGQGSYEQYF.

The chain employs TRBV30 and TRBJ2-2, with D maybe TRBD1 (6 bases). Per germline, CDR1 GTSNPN and CDR2 SVGIG (reference sequence). This CDR3 region has 13 residues. The ends were cut back, 1 base at V and 3 bases at J, with 6 bases in the middle. The CDR3 DNA sequence: TGTGCCTGGAGTGGGACAGACACCGGGGAGCTGTTTTTT. Amino acid sequence: CAWSGTDTGELFF.

This chain joins TRBV5-1 and TRBJ1-1, with 7 bases identical to TRBD1. Germline CDR1 reads SGHRS; CDR2 reads YFSETQ. V was clipped by 0 bases and J by 11 bases; unmatched bases: 13. The CDR3 is 15 residues long. CDR3 sequence reads: CASSLDRQGATGAFF. The CDR3 DNA sequence: TGCGCCAGCAGCTTGGATCGACAGGGAGCAACCGGGGCTTTCTTT.

This clone showed up just once. The J gene is TRBJ1-5, the V gene TRBV5-1; D gene uncertain. Germline V CDR1 and CDR2: SGHRS, YFSETQ. Trimming stripped 0 bases from V and 9 bases from J, with 16 bases between. The CDR3 has 15 amino acids. The CDR3 loop is CASSLDAGPSRPQHF. DNA of the CDR3: TGCGCCAGCAGCTTGGATGCGGGTCCGAGCAGGCCCCAGCATTTT.

The V and J genes are TRBV19 and TRBJ1-1; the D is unclear. The CDR3 loop spans 16 amino acids. Deletions cut 5 bases from V and 0 bases from J, with 16 bases between. Per germline, CDR1 LNHDA and CDR2 SQIVND (reference sequence). The CDR3 region has the DNA TGTGCCAGTAGTCAAAGGACTTGGAGTTTGAACACTGAAGCTTTCTTT. Encoded protein: CASSQRTWSLNTEAFF.

The rearrangement links TRBV7-9 to TRBJ2-7; D perhaps matches TRBD1 (7 bases). CDR3 length equals 14 residues. The ends were cut back, 5 bases at V and 1 base at J, with 12 bases in the middle. Per germline, CDR1 SEHNR and CDR2 FQNEAQ (reference sequence). CDR3 bases: TGTGCCAGCAGCCTGCGGGACAGTTCCTACGAGCAGTACTTC. Its protein product is CASSLRDSSYEQYF.

The V and J genes are TRBV5-1 and TRBJ2-3; maybe TRBD1 (5 bases). V lost 0 bases and J 5 bases, leaving 10 bases between the germline ends. From germline, CDR1 is SGHRS and CDR2 YFSETQ. The CDR3 sequence is 14 residues long. The CDR3 here is CASSLVRQGDTQYF. Written as DNA, the CDR3 is TGCGCCAGCAGCTTGGTTCGTCAGGGAGATACGCAGTATTTT.

CDR3 nucleotide sequence: TGTGCCAGCAGGGGGACTAGCGGCCTTACAGATACGCAGTATTTT. Residues: CASRGTSGLTDTQYF. This sequence joins TRBV7-3 and TRBJ2-3; 11 bases agree with TRBD2. Germline CDR1 and CDR2: SGHTA and FQGTGA. V was pared by 6 bases and J by 3 bases, with 5 bases of the junction left unmatched. There are 15 residues in the CDR3. Filled out from reference TRBV7-3 and TRBJ2-3, the complete variable domain reads GAGVSQTPSNKVTEKGKYVELRCDPISGHTALYWYRQSLGQGPEFLIYFQGTGAADDSGLPNDRFFAVRPEGSVSTLKIQRTERGDSAVYLCASRGTSGLTDTQYFGPGTRLTVL.